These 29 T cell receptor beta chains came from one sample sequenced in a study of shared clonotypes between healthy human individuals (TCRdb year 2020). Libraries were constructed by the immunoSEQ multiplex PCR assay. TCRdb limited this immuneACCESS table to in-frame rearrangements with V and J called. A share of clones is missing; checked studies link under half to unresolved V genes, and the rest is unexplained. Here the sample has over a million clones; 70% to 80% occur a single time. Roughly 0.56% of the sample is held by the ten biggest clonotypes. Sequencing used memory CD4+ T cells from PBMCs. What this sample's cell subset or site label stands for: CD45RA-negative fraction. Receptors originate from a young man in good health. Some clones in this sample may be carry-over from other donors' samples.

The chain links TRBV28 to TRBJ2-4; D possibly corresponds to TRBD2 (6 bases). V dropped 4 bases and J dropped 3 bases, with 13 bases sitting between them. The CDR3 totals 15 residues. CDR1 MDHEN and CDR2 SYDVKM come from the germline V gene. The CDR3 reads CASSSGGFDKNIQYF. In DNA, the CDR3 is TGTGCCAGCAGTTCCGGAGGGTTCGACAAAAACATTCAGTACTTC.

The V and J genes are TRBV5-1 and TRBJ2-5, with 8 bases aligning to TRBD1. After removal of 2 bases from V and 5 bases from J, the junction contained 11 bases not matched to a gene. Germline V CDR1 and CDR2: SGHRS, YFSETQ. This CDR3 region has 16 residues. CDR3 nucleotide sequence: TGCGCCAGCAGCTTTTCCAAGCAGGGGGCGTGGGAGACCCAGTACTTC. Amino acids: CASSFSKQGAWETQYF.

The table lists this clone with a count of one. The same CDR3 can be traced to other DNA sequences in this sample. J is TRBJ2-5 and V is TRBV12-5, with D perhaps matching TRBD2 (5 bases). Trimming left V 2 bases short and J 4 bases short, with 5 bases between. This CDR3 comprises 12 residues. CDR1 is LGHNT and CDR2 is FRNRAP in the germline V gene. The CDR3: CASGLSGETQYF. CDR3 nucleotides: TGTGCTAGTGGTTTGAGCGGAGAGACCCAGTACTTC. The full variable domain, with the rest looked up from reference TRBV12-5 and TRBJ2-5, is DARVTQTPRHKVTEMGQEVTMRCQPILGHNTVFWYRQTMMQGLELLAYFRNRAPLDDSGMPKDRFSAEMPDATLATLKIQPSEPRDSAVYFCASGLSGETQYFGPGTRLLVL.

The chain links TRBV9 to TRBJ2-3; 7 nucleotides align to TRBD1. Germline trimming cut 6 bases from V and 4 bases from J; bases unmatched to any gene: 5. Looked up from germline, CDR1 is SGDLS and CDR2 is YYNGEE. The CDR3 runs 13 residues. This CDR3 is CASTEQGADTQYF. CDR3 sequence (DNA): TGTGCCAGCACCGAGCAGGGGGCAGATACGCAGTATTTT.

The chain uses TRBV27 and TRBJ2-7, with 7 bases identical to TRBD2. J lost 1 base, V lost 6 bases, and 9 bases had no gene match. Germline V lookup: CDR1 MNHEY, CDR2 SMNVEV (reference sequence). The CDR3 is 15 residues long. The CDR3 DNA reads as TGTGCCAGCAGCACTTCGCGGGAGAGGTCCTACGAGCAGTACTTC. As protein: CASSTSRERSYEQYF.

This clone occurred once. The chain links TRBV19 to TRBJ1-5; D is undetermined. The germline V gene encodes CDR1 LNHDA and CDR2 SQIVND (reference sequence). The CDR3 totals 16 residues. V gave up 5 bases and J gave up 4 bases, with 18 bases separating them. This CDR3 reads CASSRAGGLGNQPQHF. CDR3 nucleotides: TGTGCCAGTAGTCGGGCAGGAGGACTGGGGAATCAGCCCCAGCATTTT.

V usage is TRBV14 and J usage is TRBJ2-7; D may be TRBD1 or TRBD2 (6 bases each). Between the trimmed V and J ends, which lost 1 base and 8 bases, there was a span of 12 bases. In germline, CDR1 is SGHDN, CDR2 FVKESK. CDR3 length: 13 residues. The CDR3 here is CASSQAPGAQQYF. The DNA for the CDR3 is TGTGCCAGCAGCCAAGCTCCGGGGGCACAGCAGTACTTC.

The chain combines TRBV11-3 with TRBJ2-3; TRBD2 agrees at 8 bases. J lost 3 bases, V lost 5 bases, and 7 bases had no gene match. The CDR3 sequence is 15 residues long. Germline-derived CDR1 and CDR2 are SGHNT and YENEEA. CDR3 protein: CASSPGGVDTDTQYF. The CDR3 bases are TGTGCCAGCAGCCCCGGGGGGGTCGATACAGATACGCAGTATTTT. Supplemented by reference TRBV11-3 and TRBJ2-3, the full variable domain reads EAGVVQSPRYKIIEKKQPVAFWCNPISGHNTLYWYLQNLGQGPELLIRYENEEAVDDSQLPKDRFSAERLKGVDSTLKIQPAELGDSAVYLCASSPGGVDTDTQYFGPGTRLTVL.

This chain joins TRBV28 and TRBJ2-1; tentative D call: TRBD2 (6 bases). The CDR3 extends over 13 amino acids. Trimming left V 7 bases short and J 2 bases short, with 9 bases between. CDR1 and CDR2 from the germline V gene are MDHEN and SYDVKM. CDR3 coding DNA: TGTGCCAGCAAGGGACTTACCTACAATGAGCAGTTCTTC. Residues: CASKGLTYNEQFF. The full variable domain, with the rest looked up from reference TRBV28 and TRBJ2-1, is DVKVTQSSRYLVKRTGEKVFLECVQDMDHENMFWYRQDPGLGLRLIYFSYDVKMKEKGDIPEGYSVSREKKERFSLILESASTNQTSMYLCASKGLTYNEQFFGPGTRLTVL.

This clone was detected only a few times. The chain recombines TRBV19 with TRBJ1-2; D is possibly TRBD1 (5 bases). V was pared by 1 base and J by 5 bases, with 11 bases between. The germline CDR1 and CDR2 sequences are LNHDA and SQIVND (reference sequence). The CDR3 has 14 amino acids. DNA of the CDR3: TGTGCCAGTAGTATAGGCGGGGCTGGGTATGGCTACACCTTC. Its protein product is CASSIGGAGYGYTF.

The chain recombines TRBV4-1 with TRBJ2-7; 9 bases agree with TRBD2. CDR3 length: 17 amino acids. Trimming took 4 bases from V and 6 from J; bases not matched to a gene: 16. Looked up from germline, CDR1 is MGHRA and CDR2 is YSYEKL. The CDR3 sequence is CASSLKDSHERGVEQYF. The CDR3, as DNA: TGCGCCAGCAGCCTTAAGGACAGCCACGAGCGGGGGGTCGAGCAGTACTTC.

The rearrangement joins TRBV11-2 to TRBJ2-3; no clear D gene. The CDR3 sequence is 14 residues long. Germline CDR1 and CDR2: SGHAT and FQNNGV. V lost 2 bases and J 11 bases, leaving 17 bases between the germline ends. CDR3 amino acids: CASSLSQLSREQYF. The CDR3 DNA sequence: TGTGCCAGCAGCTTATCACAGCTATCCCGTGAGCAGTATTTT.

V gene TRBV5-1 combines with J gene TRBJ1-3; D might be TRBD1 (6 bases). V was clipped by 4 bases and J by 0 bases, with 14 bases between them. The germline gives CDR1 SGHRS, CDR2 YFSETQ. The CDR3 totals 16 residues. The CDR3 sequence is CASSQQGPYSGNTIYF. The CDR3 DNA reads TGCGCCAGCAGCCAACAGGGTCCCTACTCTGGAAACACCATATATTTT.

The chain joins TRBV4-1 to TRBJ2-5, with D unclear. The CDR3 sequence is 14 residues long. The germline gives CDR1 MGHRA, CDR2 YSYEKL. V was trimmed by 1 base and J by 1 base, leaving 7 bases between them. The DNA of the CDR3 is TGCGCCAGCAGCCAAGTGGCAGCCCAAGAGACCCAGTACTTC. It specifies CASSQVAAQETQYF.

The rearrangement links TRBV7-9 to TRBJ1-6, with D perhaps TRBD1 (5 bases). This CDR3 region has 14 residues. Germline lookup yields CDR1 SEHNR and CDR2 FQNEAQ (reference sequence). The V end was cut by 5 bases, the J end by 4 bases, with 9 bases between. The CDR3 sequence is CASSRDSYNSPLHF. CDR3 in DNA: TGTGCCAGCAGCCGTGACAGTTATAATTCACCCCTCCACTTT.

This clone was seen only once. The CDR3 protein is CASRPGPMGTGANVLTF. CDR3 bases: TGTGCCAGCAGACCGGGGCCCATGGGGACTGGGGCCAACGTCCTGACTTTC. V usage is TRBV7-3 and J usage is TRBJ2-6; either TRBD1 or TRBD2 may fit D (5 bases each). V was cut by 6 bases and J by 2 bases, with 17 bases left in between. The V gene's germline CDR1 is SGHTA and CDR2 FQGTGA. This CDR3 is 17 amino acids long.

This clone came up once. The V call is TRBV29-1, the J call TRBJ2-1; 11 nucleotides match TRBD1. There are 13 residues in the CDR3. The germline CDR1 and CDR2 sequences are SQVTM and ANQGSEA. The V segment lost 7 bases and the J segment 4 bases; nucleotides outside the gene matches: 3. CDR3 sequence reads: CSAGQGVYNEQFF. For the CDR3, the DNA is TGCAGCGCGGGACAGGGGGTTTACAATGAGCAGTTCTTC.

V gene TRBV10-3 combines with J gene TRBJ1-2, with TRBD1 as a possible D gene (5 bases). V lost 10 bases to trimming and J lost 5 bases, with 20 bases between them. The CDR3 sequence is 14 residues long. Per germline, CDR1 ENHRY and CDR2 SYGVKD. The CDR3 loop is CATHTGGAVYGYTF. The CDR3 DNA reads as TGTGCCACCCACACCGGAGGGGCGGTTTATGGCTACACCTTC.

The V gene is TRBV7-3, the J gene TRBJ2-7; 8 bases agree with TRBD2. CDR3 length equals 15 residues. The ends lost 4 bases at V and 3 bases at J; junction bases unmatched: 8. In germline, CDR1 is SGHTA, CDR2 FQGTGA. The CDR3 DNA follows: TGTGCCAGCAGCTCGGGACTAGGGGACATCTACGAGCAGTACTTC. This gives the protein CASSSGLGDIYEQYF.

The CDR3 loop is CAWGARLSDGNTIYF. As DNA, the CDR3 is TGTGCCTGGGGGGCCCGACTATCGGATGGAAACACCATATATTTT. The V call is TRBV30, the J call TRBJ1-3; D is perhaps TRBD1 (5 bases). The CDR3 covers 15 residues. V lost 5 bases to trimming and J lost 3 bases, with 17 bases between them. Germline CDR1 GTSNPN, CDR2 SVGIG (reference sequence).

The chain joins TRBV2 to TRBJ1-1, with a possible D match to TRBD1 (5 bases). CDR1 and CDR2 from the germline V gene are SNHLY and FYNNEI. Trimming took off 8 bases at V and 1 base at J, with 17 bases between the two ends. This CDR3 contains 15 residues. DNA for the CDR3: TGTGCCAGCGCCCGCGACCCGAGGGGGAACACTGAAGCTTTCTTT. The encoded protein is CASARDPRGNTEAFF.

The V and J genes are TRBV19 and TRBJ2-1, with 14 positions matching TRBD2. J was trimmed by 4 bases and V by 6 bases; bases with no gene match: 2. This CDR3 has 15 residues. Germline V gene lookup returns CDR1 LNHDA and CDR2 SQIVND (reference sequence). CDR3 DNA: TGTGCCAGTAGGGGACTAGCGGGAGTATACAATGAGCAGTTCTTC. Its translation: CASRGLAGVYNEQFF.

CDR3 sequence (DNA): TGTGCCACCATGAGGGGGGCATGGACGGCCCTGCAGTACTTC. Amino acid sequence: CATMRGAWTALQYF. This sequence joins TRBV28 and TRBJ2-7, with D perhaps being TRBD1 or TRBD2 (6 bases each). Germline CDR1 reads MDHEN; CDR2 reads SYDVKM. Trimming shortened V by 10 bases and J by 9 bases, and 25 bases separated the two germline ends. The CDR3 contains 14 residues.

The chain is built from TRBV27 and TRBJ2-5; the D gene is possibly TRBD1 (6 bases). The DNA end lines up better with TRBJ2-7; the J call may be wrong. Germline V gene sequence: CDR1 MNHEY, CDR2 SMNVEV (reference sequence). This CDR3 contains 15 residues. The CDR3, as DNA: TGTGCCAGCAGTTTATCGATAACAGGGAGCCACGAGCAGTACTTC. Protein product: CASSLSITGSHEQYF.

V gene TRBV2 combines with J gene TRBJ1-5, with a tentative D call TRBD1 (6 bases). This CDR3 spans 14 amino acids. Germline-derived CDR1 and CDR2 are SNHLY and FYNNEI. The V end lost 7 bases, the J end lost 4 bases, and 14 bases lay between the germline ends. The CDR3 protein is CASTIEGGNQPQHF. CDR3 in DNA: TGTGCCAGCACTATCGAGGGGGGAAATCAGCCCCAGCATTTT.

The CDR3 loop reads CASSWDTLENEQFF. The CDR3, as DNA: TGTGCCAGCAGTTGGGACACTCTAGAAAATGAGCAGTTCTTC. This rearrangement joins TRBV6-6 to TRBJ2-1; maybe TRBD1 (6 bases). CDR3 size: 14 residues. The germline CDR1 and CDR2 sequences are MNHNY and SVGAGI (reference sequence). V dropped 4 bases and J dropped 7 bases, with 14 bases sitting between them.

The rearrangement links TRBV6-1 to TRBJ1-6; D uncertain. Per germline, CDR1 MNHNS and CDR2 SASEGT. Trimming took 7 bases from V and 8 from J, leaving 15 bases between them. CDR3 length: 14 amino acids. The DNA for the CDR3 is TGTGCCAGCACCTCGACAAGCGACGATTCACCCCTCCACTTT. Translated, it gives CASTSTSDDSPLHF.

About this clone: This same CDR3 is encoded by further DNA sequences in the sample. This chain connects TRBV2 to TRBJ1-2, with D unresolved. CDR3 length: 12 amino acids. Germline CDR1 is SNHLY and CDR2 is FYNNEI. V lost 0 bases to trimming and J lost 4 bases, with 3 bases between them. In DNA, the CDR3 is TGTGCCAGCAGTGAAGCTCTCTATGGCTACACCTTC. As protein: CASSEALYGYTF. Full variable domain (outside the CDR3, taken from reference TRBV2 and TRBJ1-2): EPEVTQTPSHQVTQMGQEVILRCVPISNHLYFYWYRQILGQKVEFLVSFYNNEISEKSEIFDDQFSVERPDGSNFTLKIRSTKLEDSAMYFCASSEALYGYTFGSGTRLTVV.

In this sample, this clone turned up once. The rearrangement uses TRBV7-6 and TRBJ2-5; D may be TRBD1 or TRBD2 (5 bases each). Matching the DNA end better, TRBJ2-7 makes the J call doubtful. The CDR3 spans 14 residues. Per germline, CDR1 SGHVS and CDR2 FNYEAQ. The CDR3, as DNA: TGTGCCAGCAGCCCACAGGAGACTACCTACGAGCAGTACTTC. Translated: CASSPQETTYEQYF.